The 27 T cell receptor beta chains in this list originate from one sample, sequenced in a study of blood T cells in healthy people across ages. A second PCR of 7 to 11 cycles used a sample-barcoded 5' primer and a J-beta primer mix. TCRdb processed the 5' RACE reads anew with MiXCR; each CDR3 protein has one entry. The data show roughly 800,000 distinct CDR3 sequences, around 24% seen once. The same specimen was also included in a second study, on T cells of mothers and their children.

What was sequenced was blood. The receptors originated from a boy between 5 and 17 years old in good health.

The chain couples TRBV7-2 to TRBJ2-1, with 9 bases aligning to TRBD2. The CDR3 extends over 17 amino acids. Germline CDR1 is SGHTA and CDR2 is FQGNSA. Germline trimming cut 3 bases from V and 0 bases from J; bases unmatched to any gene: 6. The CDR3 loop reads CASSFVGREGSYNEQFF. In DNA, the CDR3 is TGTGCCAGCAGCTTTGTCGGGCGGGAGGGCTCCTACAATGAGCAGTTCTTC.

The chain carries TRBV20-1 and TRBJ2-3; TRBD2 is a possible D gene (6 bases). Germline lookup yields CDR1 DFQATT and CDR2 SNEGSKA (reference sequence). This CDR3 is built from 15 residues. Trimming took off 0 bases at V and 0 bases at J, with 10 bases between the two ends. Here the CDR3 reads CSAREGRGSTDTQYF. CDR3 nucleotide sequence: TGCAGTGCTAGAGAAGGACGGGGGAGCACAGATACGCAGTATTTT.

This clonotype came up a few times. V and J are TRBV29-1 and TRBJ2-3; D remains ambiguous. This CDR3 region has 15 residues. V was clipped by 5 bases and J by 2 bases, with 17 bases between them. Germline V gene lookup returns CDR1 SQVTM and CDR2 ANQGSEA. The CDR3 reads CSVTSVATVTDTQYF. As DNA, the CDR3 is TGCAGCGTTACTTCTGTAGCCACTGTCACAGATACGCAGTATTTT.

The V gene is TRBV20-1, the J gene TRBJ2-2, with D perhaps TRBD2 (5 bases). This CDR3 contains 14 residues. The germline V gene has CDR1 DFQATT and CDR2 SNEGSKA (reference sequence). V gave up 5 bases and J gave up 6 bases, with 16 bases separating them. CDR3 nucleotide sequence: TGCAGTGCTGAGACGGGATTAAACCCCGGGGAGCTGTTTTTT. Amino acids: CSAETGLNPGELFF.

The CDR3 protein is CASTPRASANEKLFF. The CDR3, as DNA: TGTGCCAGCACCCCCAGGGCGTCAGCTAATGAAAAACTGTTTTTT. J is TRBJ1-4 and V is TRBV12-3 or TRBV12-4, with D perhaps TRBD1 (5 bases). V lost 7 bases and J 3 bases, leaving 15 bases between the germline ends. The CDR3 has 15 residues.

This clonotype was seen a few times. The chain links TRBV5-1 to TRBJ2-7, with 16 bases that match TRBD2. CDR3 length equals 18 residues. Unmatched junction bases numbered 9, after V lost 4 bases and J lost 2 bases. Looked up from germline, CDR1 is SGHRS and CDR2 is YFSETQ. The CDR3 protein is CASSKGTSGGAVPYEQYF. The CDR3, as DNA: TGCGCCAGCAGCAAAGGGACTAGCGGGGGGGCGGTCCCCTACGAGCAGTACTTC.

CDR3 protein: CASSEPLQVSDEKLFF. The CDR3 DNA follows: TGTGCCAGCAGTGAACCCCTCCAGGTATCTGATGAAAAACTGTTTTTT. This chain connects TRBV25-1 to TRBJ1-4; the D is unclear. The ends were cut back, 2 bases at V and 6 bases at J, with 16 bases in the middle. Germline lookup yields CDR1 MGHDK and CDR2 SYGVNS. This CDR3 region has 16 residues.

The chain is built from TRBV28 and TRBJ1-6; 8 bases line up with TRBD1. The CDR3 totals 17 residues. The germline CDR1 and CDR2 sequences are MDHEN and SYDVKM. After removal of 3 bases from V and 7 bases from J, the junction contained 11 bases not matched to a gene. The CDR3 nucleotides read TGTGCCAGCAGTTTCCGACAGGGGTACATAGGGAATTCACCCCTCCACTTT. Its protein product is CASSFRQGYIGNSPLHF. The entire variable domain, with the rest obtained from reference TRBV28 and TRBJ1-6, is as follows: DVKVTQSSRYLVKRTGEKVFLECVQDMDHENMFWYRQDPGLGLRLIYFSYDVKMKEKGDIPEGYSVSREKKERFSLILESASTNQTSMYLCASSFRQGYIGNSPLHFGNGTRLTVT.

This clonotype was detected only a few times. CDR3 residues: CASSPPHRGPETQYF. Written as DNA, the CDR3 is TGTGCCAGCTCACCACCCCACAGGGGTCCCGAGACCCAGTACTTC. V gene TRBV18 combines with J gene TRBJ2-5, with 7 bases matching TRBD1. There are 15 residues in the CDR3. Germline CDR1 KGHSH, CDR2 LQKENI. Trimming removed 0 bases from V and 5 bases from J; junction bases left unmatched: 6.

This clonotype was observed a few times. V usage is TRBV6-5 and J usage is TRBJ2-5, with TRBD2 matching 7 bases. The junction had 11 bases not matched to a gene; V was cut back by 5 bases and J by 5 bases. The CDR3 totals 15 residues. Germline CDR1 reads MNHEY; CDR2 reads SVGAGI. The CDR3 is CASSPRGVRRETQYF. The CDR3 region has the DNA TGTGCCAGCAGTCCCCGGGGGGTCCGACGGGAGACCCAGTACTTC.

The table lists this clonotype with a few counts. The chain links TRBV9 to TRBJ2-7; tentatively, D is TRBD1 (6 bases). With 0 bases removed from V and 4 bases from J, the gap between germline ends came to 11 bases. Germline V gene data show CDR1 as SGDLS and CDR2 as YYNGEE. This CDR3 has 14 residues. The CDR3 loop reads CASSVDGQGYEQYF. Written as DNA, the CDR3 is TGTGCCAGCAGCGTAGACGGGCAGGGGTACGAGCAGTACTTC. The entire variable domain, with the rest obtained from reference TRBV9 and TRBJ2-7, is as follows: DSGVTQTPKHLITATGQRVTLRCSPRSGDLSVYWYQQSLDQGLQFLIQYYNGEERAKGNILERFSAQQFPDLHSELNLSSLELGDSALYFCASSVDGQGYEQYFGPGTRLTVT.

This clonotype was picked up many times. The chain recombines TRBV2 with TRBJ1-2; 8 bases are shared with TRBD1. This CDR3 contains 13 residues. The germline V gene has CDR1 SNHLY and CDR2 FYNNEI. J gave up 2 bases and V 8 bases, and 4 bases lay outside the gene matches. CDR3 in amino acids: CASSGQGNYGYTF. In nucleotides, the CDR3 is TGTGCCAGCTCCGGACAGGGAAACTATGGCTACACCTTC.

The chain carries TRBV20-1 and TRBJ2-3; 11 bases are a match to TRBD2. Germline V gives CDR1 DFQATT, CDR2 SNEGSKA (reference sequence). CDR3 length equals 15 residues. The V gene end was trimmed by 3 bases and the J gene end by 3 bases; junction bases not matched to a gene: 5. CDR3 nucleotide sequence: TGCAGTGCTAGGGTAGCGGGGGGGAAAACAGATACGCAGTATTTT. Protein: CSARVAGGKTDTQYF.

This chain uses TRBV11-1 with TRBJ2-1, with TRBD1 matching over 8 bases. The end of the DNA fits TRBJ2-7 better, so the J call may be wrong. In germline, CDR1 is SGHAT, CDR2 FQDESV (reference sequence). The CDR3 extends over 17 amino acids. In DNA form, the CDR3 reads TGTGCCAGCAGCTTAGGAATTAGCCAGGGGGCGATCTACGAGCAGTACTTC. Its translation: CASSLGISQGAIYEQYF.

CDR3 in DNA: TGCAGCGCAACCGCCGGGACCCTCTATGGCTACACCTTC. This sequence encodes CSATAGTLYGYTF. The chain recombines TRBV29-1 with TRBJ1-2; tentatively, D is TRBD1 (5 bases). The CDR3 loop spans 13 amino acids. V lost 7 bases and J lost 4, with 16 bases in between. Germline CDR1 and CDR2: SQVTM and ANQGSEA.

There are a few counts of this clonotype. The chain uses TRBV3-1 and TRBJ2-1; D remains unclear. The DNA end favors TRBJ2-7, so the J call may be wrong. The germline V gene has CDR1 LGHDT and CDR2 YNNKEL (reference sequence). The CDR3 consists of 14 residues. CDR3 sequence: CASSPRVQTYEQYF. The CDR3 bases are TGTGCCAGCAGCCCCCGGGTCCAAACCTACGAGCAGTACTTC.

Of note for this clonotype: A much larger clone is a single base away; this may be a read error. The rearrangement links TRBV12-3 or TRBV12-4 to TRBJ1-2; 7 bases are shared with TRBD1. V was clipped by 5 bases and J by 0 bases; unmatched bases: 3. The CDR3 is 14 residues long. CDR3 sequence (DNA): TGTGCCAGCAGTCGGGACAGCTCTAACTATGGCTACACCTTC. Translation: CASSRDSSNYGYTF.

This chain connects TRBV13 to TRBJ2-4; unclear D gene. Trimming took off 0 bases at V and 9 bases at J, with 9 bases between the two ends. Germline V gene data show CDR1 as PRHDT and CDR2 as FYEKMQ (reference sequence). The CDR3 contains 13 residues. CDR3 bases: TGTGCCAGCAGCTTAGGACAGTTTGGCATTCAGTACTTC. It is translated as CASSLGQFGIQYF.

The V and J genes are TRBV5-1 and TRBJ1-5, with 7 bases that match TRBD1. Germline CDR1 reads SGHRS; CDR2 reads YFSETQ. V gave up 0 bases and J gave up 5 bases; unmatched junction bases: 5. CDR3 length: 15 amino acids. The CDR3 loop is CASSLGRGPYQPQHF. The DNA for the CDR3 is TGCGCCAGCAGCTTGGGGAGGGGGCCCTATCAGCCCCAGCATTTT.

CDR3 DNA sequence: TGTGCCAGCAGTTCCGAGTCTACTGGGGCCAACGTCCTGACTTTC. Translating it yields CASSSESTGANVLTF. The chain joins TRBV27 to TRBJ2-6, with unresolved D. V dropped 4 bases and J dropped 2 bases, with 9 bases sitting between them. The CDR3 is 15 residues long. The V gene's germline CDR1 is MNHEY and CDR2 SMNVEV (reference sequence).

This clonotype was seen more than once but under ten times. This chain joins TRBV12-3 or TRBV12-4 and TRBJ2-3; D gene unclear. Trimming removed 5 bases from V and 0 bases from J, with 9 bases in between. CDR3 length equals 14 residues. The CDR3 protein is CASSLSLSTDTQYF. The CDR3, as DNA: TGTGCCAGCAGTCTTAGCCTGAGCACAGATACGCAGTATTTT.

This clonotype was seen more than once but under ten times. The chain combines TRBV4-1 with TRBJ2-7; possible D gene TRBD1, 6 bases. Germline CDR1 MGHRA, CDR2 YSYEKL. Between the trimmed V and J ends, which lost 4 bases and 3 bases, there was a span of 19 bases. CDR3 size: 16 residues. CDR3: CASSLSGQLGSYEQYF. In DNA form, the CDR3 reads TGCGCCAGCAGCCTAAGCGGACAGTTGGGAAGCTACGAGCAGTACTTC.

This clonotype has more than one count but fewer than ten. The V and J genes are TRBV5-1 and TRBJ2-5; maybe TRBD2 (5 bases). V was cut by 6 bases and J by 4 bases, with 13 bases left in between. The CDR3 covers 13 residues. CDR1 SGHRS and CDR2 YFSETQ come from the germline V gene. The chain's CDR3 is CASTRGGAETQYF. The CDR3 DNA is TGCGCCAGCACCCGGGGTGGAGCAGAGACCCAGTACTTC.

The DNA of the CDR3 is TGCGCCAGCAGCCAAGAACTAGCGGGGGGGCCGCAGACCCAGTACTTC. It encodes CASSQELAGGPQTQYF. V and J are TRBV4-1 and TRBJ2-5; 13 bases are a match to TRBD2. The germline V gene has CDR1 MGHRA and CDR2 YSYEKL. The CDR3 is 16 amino acids. Trimming removed 0 bases from V and 6 bases from J; junction bases left unmatched: 4.

The chain employs TRBV27 and TRBJ2-3; TRBD1 or TRBD2 may be the D gene (5 bases each). The CDR3 has 15 amino acids. The ends were cut back, 1 base at V and 4 bases at J, with 12 bases in the middle. Looked up from germline, CDR1 is MNHEY and CDR2 is SMNVEV (reference sequence). This chain's CDR3 is CASSLWGPGADTQYF. CDR3 DNA: TGTGCCAGCAGTTTATGGGGACCAGGCGCAGATACGCAGTATTTT.

This clonotype turned up a few times. The chain is built from TRBV28 and TRBJ1-2; 8 bases agree with TRBD1. Trimming at V came to 3 bases and at J to 7 bases, leaving 4 bases not matched to a gene. Per germline, CDR1 MDHEN and CDR2 SYDVKM. The CDR3 contains 13 residues. The CDR3 nucleotides are TGTGCCAGCAGTTTTCAGGGGGCGCGTGGCTACACCTTC. Amino acid sequence: CASSFQGARGYTF.

This clonotype has more than one count but fewer than ten. This sequence joins TRBV14 and TRBJ1-3; D not certain. This CDR3 region has 14 residues. The V gene lost 2 bases and the J gene lost 2 bases, with 7 bases spanning the gap. The V gene's germline CDR1 is SGHDN and CDR2 FVKESK. The CDR3, as DNA: TGTGCCAGCAGCCAATTGGTCGCTGGAAACACCATATATTTT. Its translation: CASSQLVAGNTIYF.